Reported below is one T cell receptor (beta chain). This clone was found a few times. Which antigen it targets is not known. Per-nucleotide qualities are absent, and no much larger clonotype sits a single base away. This sample stems from a study of beta chain features in type 1 diabetes (dated 2018 in TCRdb). With regard to the full study: Mean age, gender distribution, total cell number and subset yield did not differ between patients and healthy donors. A total of 107,917,701 sorted cells were examined across all samples, and the number of cells per subset was strongly correlated with RNA yield. In the study, TCRB repertoires of sorted circulating CD4+ T cell subsets from recently diagnosed type 1 diabetes patients were compared with those of matched healthy donors. Regulatory and stem cell-like memory subsets were obtained from only 8 patients and roughly eight healthy donors, while naive and central memory subsets were obtained from all 30 or so donors. Findings and caveats that apply to the study as a whole: The naive, central memory and regulatory TCRB repertoires appeared to resemble one another more closely among patients than among healthy donors. Only small numbers of individuals were included in the HLA sub-analyses, which left unresolved whether HLA type had any influence on TCRB rearrangement. In all four CD4+ subsets, TCRB CDR3 length was moderately but significantly shorter in type 1 diabetes patients. At VDJ recombination sites, patients with type 1 diabetes made fewer insertions and deleted more nucleotides, a pattern implying thymic rearrangement abnormalities. Because cDNA was sequenced instead of genomic DNA, highly expressing activated cells could be over-represented, though the groups showed no difference in activation or CD3 levels. Shorter templates might be favored by PCR, yet because patient and control samples were amplified and corrected together, any such skew would affect both groups equally.

From each donor, a single peripheral blood sample of about 120 mL on average was drawn into heparinised tubes. Naive, central memory, regulatory and stem cell-like memory CD4+ T cells were sorted on a BD FACSAria II using a panel including CD45RO, CCR7, CD25, CD127, CD95 and CD27. Every sorted population had a purity above 98%. PBMCs were separated immediately by Lymphoprep density gradient centrifugation and were stained directly, without being cultured. So that batch effects would be minimized, each experiment stained and sorted samples in pairs, pairing one healthy donor with one patient. The entire amount of isolated RNA was reverse transcribed using the High Capacity cDNA Reverse Transcription Kit, so the sequenced TCRB transcripts were expressed ones. Naive, central memory and regulatory T cell samples underwent deep immunoSEQ sequencing, averaging approximately 3.3 million total reads per sample. Sorted cells were lysed in RLT buffer and RNA was extracted with DNase-treated RNeasy Micro or Mini kits, depending on cell number. Each cell subset was processed on its own to prevent cross-contamination, while patient and healthy donor samples were processed together. TCRB sequences were amplified from cDNA with the immunoSEQ multiplex PCR, producing 87-bp fragments spanning the CDR3 region. Sequencing of the amplicons was performed on the Illumina HiSeq platform. As for the authors' bioinformatics: PCR bias was computationally corrected using synthetic template baselines, reads within Hamming distance 2 were collapsed, and singletons that could not be merged were discarded. Reads were aligned against IMGT so that V, D and J genes, CDR3 length and insertions or deletions at six rearrangement sites could be assigned. Within each subset, clonotype counts were normalized to the number of sorted cells before true diversity and Gini coefficients were calculated with the tcR R package. The overlap coefficient, calculated on TCRB nucleotide sequences, was used to measure repertoire sharing. TCRdb re-hosts the immuneACCESS table, in-frame sequences only. Its copies lack some clones; in the studies checked, an unresolved V gene accounts for under half of them, and the cause for the rest is not known. From that table come the V and J calls and clone size; the DNA was used to work out D and trimming. The sample table holds over 150,000 clones, of which about 9.3% were seen once. The top ten constitute under 0.55% of the sample.

Measured from the cysteine to the phenylalanine, the CDR3 is 12 residues long. The DNA shown is the 36-base CDR3, in frame from base 1. From a lookup of the germline V gene, CDR1 and CDR2 are MDHEN and SYDVKM. Relative to germline, V is 11 bases shorter and J is 3 bases shorter, with 13 bases between their ends. The chain couples TRBV28 to TRBJ1-1; TRBD1 is a weak D gene call, 5 bases matching. The sequenced material came from central memory CD4+ T cells from blood. The source is a man under 40 with type 1 diabetes. The CDR3 has the sequence CAGSSRDTEAFF. The DNA sequence is as follows: TGTGCCGGCTCCTCCAGGGACACTGAAGCTTTCTTT.